This T cell receptor (beta chain) comes out of a study of T cell changes during pregnancy in multiple sclerosis. Here immunoSEQ multiplex PCR was the method, and the copy in TCRdb shows in-frame clones only, minus some. The data hold roughly 69,000 clones, with approximately 91% observed a single time. The V segment lost 5 bases and the J segment 2 bases; nucleotides outside the gene matches: 1. Germline V lookup: CDR1 MDHEN, CDR2 SYDVKM. This CDR3 region has 13 residues. The source of this sequence is a female donor with multiple sclerosis, enrolled in a pregnancy study. The sequences come from peripheral blood, collected in the second trimester of pregnancy. The chain carries TRBV28 and TRBJ2-5; 8 bases fit TRBD1. CDR3 in amino acids: CASSTGGQETQYF. The CDR3 DNA reads as TGTGCCAGCAGTACAGGGGGACAAGAGACCCAGTACTTC.